These 3 T cell receptor beta chains came from one sample sequenced in a study of blood T cell repertoires in COVID-19. Profiled with immunoSEQ multiplex PCR; TCRdb holds only in-frame clones, not every one. The sample has 150,000 to 200,000 clones, about 88% seen once. The sample was PBMCs or T cells enriched from blood (not recorded which). These receptors were obtained from a woman aged 40 to 50 in a cohort exposed to, infected with or recovered from COVID-19 (not recorded which).

The rearrangement joins TRBV4-1 to TRBJ1-2; tentative D call: TRBD1 (6 bases). The V end was cut by 1 base, the J end by 2 bases, with 8 bases between. This CDR3 is 14 amino acids long. Germline assignment: CDR1 MGHRA and CDR2 YSYEKL. DNA for the CDR3: TGCGCCAGCAGCCAAGTTGGACAGAACTATGGCTACACCTTC. The encoded protein is CASSQVGQNYGYTF.

J is TRBJ2-1 and V is TRBV25-1; D is perhaps TRBD2 (7 bases). Germline-derived CDR1 and CDR2 are MGHDK and SYGVNS. The CDR3 runs to 12 residues. The V gene lost 6 bases and the J gene lost 9 bases, with 12 bases spanning the gap. The CDR3 protein is CASRRGGTEQFF. The CDR3 nucleotides are TGTGCCAGCAGGAGGGGGGGGACTGAGCAGTTCTTC.

V usage is TRBV28 and J usage is TRBJ2-7; 7 positions agree with TRBD2. This CDR3 region has 14 residues. Trimming at V came to 8 bases and at J to 5 bases, leaving 12 bases not matched to a gene. Germline assignment: CDR1 MDHEN and CDR2 SYDVKM. The CDR3 spells CASSRGSGRNEQYF. CDR3 DNA sequence: TGTGCCAGCTCTAGGGGTAGCGGGCGAAACGAGCAGTACTTC.